The 10 T cell receptor beta chains in this list originate from one sample, sequenced in a study of PD-L1 blockade in urothelial cancer. TCRdb's copy holds only in-frame clones and misses some; the assay was immunoSEQ multiplex PCR. The top ten hold roughly 9.1% of the sample, which has fewer than 30,000 clones, 80% to 85% seen once. The sample consisted of PBMCs, taken around atezolizumab (anti-PD-L1) treatment. The receptors stem from a man aged 65 to 85 with urothelial cancer.

This clone came up a few times. This rearrangement joins TRBV30 to TRBJ1-1; 10 bases are a match to TRBD1. Unmatched junction bases numbered 2, after V lost 3 bases and J lost 1 base. The CDR3 consists of 14 residues. CDR1 is GTSNPN and CDR2 is SVGIG in the germline V gene (reference sequence). The CDR3: CAWRGQGGNTEAFF. The CDR3 region has the DNA TGTGCCTGGAGAGGACAGGGGGGGAACACTGAAGCTTTCTTT.

This chain uses TRBV10-1 with TRBJ1-1, with D possibly TRBD1 on 5 matching bases. The CDR3 is made up of 16 amino acids. V lost 0 bases and J 4 bases, leaving 15 bases between the germline ends. Germline CDR1 and CDR2: WNHNN and SYGVQD (reference sequence). CDR3 DNA: TGCGCCAGCAGTGAGTCGAAGGGGCAGGGTGTCACTGAAGCTTTCTTT. It translates to CASSESKGQGVTEAFF.

The chain combines TRBV6-1 with TRBJ2-7, with 8 bases that match TRBD1. V was clipped by 1 base and J by 1 base; unmatched bases: 6. Per germline, CDR1 MNHNS and CDR2 SASEGT. CDR3 size: 16 residues. The CDR3 loop is CASSEEAGTGSYEQYF. In DNA form, the CDR3 reads TGTGCCAGCAGTGAAGAAGCCGGGACAGGATCCTACGAGCAGTACTTC.

J is TRBJ1-1 and V is TRBV28, with 8 bases fitting TRBD1. This CDR3 has 16 residues. The V segment lost 8 bases and the J segment 1 base; nucleotides outside the gene matches: 12. The germline V gene has CDR1 MDHEN and CDR2 SYDVKM. CDR3 nucleotide sequence: TGTGCCAGCGGGCTGCGGCAGGGGGCAGGGAACACTGAAGCTTTCTTT. Protein product: CASGLRQGAGNTEAFF.

The chain couples TRBV30 to TRBJ2-1; 9 bases match TRBD2. The junction had 8 bases not matched to a gene; V was cut back by 0 bases and J by 5 bases. The CDR3 contains 16 residues. Germline CDR1 is GTSNPN and CDR2 is SVGIG (reference sequence). The CDR3 bases are TGTGCCTGGAGTGTACGTGAGACTAGCGGTCACAATGAGCAGTTCTTC. Its protein product is CAWSVRETSGHNEQFF.

This rearrangement joins TRBV29-1 to TRBJ1-1; D possibly corresponds to TRBD1 (5 bases). Germline CDR1 reads SQVTM; CDR2 reads ANQGSEA. The V gene lost 6 bases and the J gene lost 5 bases, with 13 bases spanning the gap. The CDR3 runs to 12 residues. In nucleotides, the CDR3 is TGCAGCGTCCTGGCGGGGGGAACTGAAGCTTTCTTT. Residues: CSVLAGGTEAFF.

V and J are TRBV6-1 and TRBJ1-4; a possible D gene is TRBD1 (5 bases). From germline, CDR1 is MNHNS and CDR2 SASEGT. V lost 4 bases and J lost 7, with 22 bases in between. This CDR3 is 17 amino acids long. The CDR3 loop is CASSGRLIRQGGEKLFF. CDR3 DNA sequence: TGTGCCAGCAGTGGAAGATTGATCCGGCAGGGCGGTGAAAAACTGTTTTTT.

V usage is TRBV5-6 and J usage is TRBJ2-7, with 9 bases identical to TRBD1. The CDR3 is 15 residues long. Germline V lookup: CDR1 SGHDT, CDR2 YYEEEE. V lost 3 bases, J lost 3 bases, and 7 bases stayed unmatched. DNA for the CDR3: TGTGCCAGCAGCTCACAGGGGGCAGGTCGCTACGAGCAGTACTTC. This sequence encodes CASSSQGAGRYEQYF.

The chain uses TRBV15 and TRBJ2-7; D call uncertain. Germline loops: CDR1 LNHNV, CDR2 YYDKDF (reference sequence). This CDR3 spans 13 amino acids. The ends were cut back, 3 bases at V and 2 bases at J, with 8 bases in the middle. The CDR3 is CATSRSRAYEQYF. The DNA of the CDR3 is TGTGCCACCAGCAGGTCCCGGGCCTACGAGCAGTACTTC.

V usage is TRBV6-5 and J usage is TRBJ2-7; TRBD1 matches 10 bases. The CDR3 is made up of 13 amino acids. J was trimmed by 4 bases and V by 6 bases; bases with no gene match: 3. Per the germline V gene, CDR1 is MNHEY and CDR2 is SVGAGI. The CDR3 here is CASSRDRGYEQYF. In DNA, the CDR3 is TGTGCCAGCAGCAGGGACAGGGGTTACGAGCAGTACTTC.